Following are 25 T cell receptor beta chains from one sample sequenced in a study of shared clonotypes between healthy human individuals. Only in-frame clones appear in the TCRdb table, and some are missing; sequencing was by immunoSEQ multiplex PCR. Altogether about 1.5 million clones are present, around 98% being singletons, with the ten largest covering roughly 0.45%. Sequencing was performed on naive CD4+ T cells sorted from blood. Subset meaning: CD45RA+ positively selected. These receptors came from a man aged 25-45 years in good health.

The chain employs TRBV7-9 and TRBJ2-5, with unresolved D. V lost 8 bases to trimming and J lost 1 base, with 5 bases between them. Germline CDR1 and CDR2: SEHNR and FQNEAQ (reference sequence). The CDR3 length is 11 residues. The CDR3 spells CASQLQETQYF. The CDR3 nucleotides read TGTGCCAGCCAGCTCCAAGAGACCCAGTACTTC.

Only one count was recorded for this clone. This chain joins TRBV7-9 and TRBJ2-1; 9 bases map to TRBD1. CDR1 and CDR2 (germline): SEHNR, FQNEAQ (reference sequence). Trimming at V came to 2 bases and at J to 8 bases, leaving 4 bases not matched to a gene. The CDR3 runs to 14 residues. CDR3 coding DNA: TGTGCCAGCAGCTTATCCCGGACAGGGGATGAGCAGTTCTTC. Its translation is CASSLSRTGDEQFF.

CDR3 protein: CASSTGGVSQPQHF. In DNA form, the CDR3 reads TGTGCCAGCAGTACAGGGGGCGTAAGTCAGCCCCAGCATTTT. The chain recombines TRBV2 with TRBJ1-5; 9 bases agree with TRBD1. CDR3 length equals 14 residues. Trimming took 5 bases from V and 6 from J; bases not matched to a gene: 5. Germline assignment: CDR1 SNHLY and CDR2 FYNNEI.

V usage is TRBV9 and J usage is TRBJ2-3; the match to TRBD1 covers 12 bases. V lost 0 bases and J lost 7; bases outside the gene matches: 3. The CDR3 has 15 amino acids. Germline values: CDR1 SGDLS, CDR2 YYNGEE. CDR3 sequence reads: CASSVGDRGPYTQYF. CDR3 nucleotide sequence: TGTGCCAGCAGCGTAGGGGACAGGGGGCCTTATACGCAGTATTTT.

This sequence joins TRBV11-2 and TRBJ2-7; D is perhaps TRBD2 (5 bases). The CDR3 is 15 amino acids. Trimming took off 3 bases at V and 0 bases at J, with 12 bases between the two ends. Germline V CDR1 and CDR2: SGHAT, FQNNGV. CDR3 coding DNA: TGTGCCAGCAGCTTTGTTACGGGAAGCTCCTACGAGCAGTACTTC. Translating it yields CASSFVTGSSYEQYF.

The gene calls are TRBV7-3 and TRBJ2-7; 12 bases are a match to TRBD2. Trimming at V came to 3 bases and at J to 4 bases, leaving 4 bases not matched to a gene. Germline CDR1 is SGHTA and CDR2 is FQGTGA. This CDR3 region has 15 residues. The CDR3 nucleotides read TGTGCCAGCAGCTTGACTAGCGGGAGCAGGTACGAGCAGTACTTC. Protein sequence: CASSLTSGSRYEQYF. Drawing the rest from reference TRBV7-3 and TRBJ2-7, the complete variable domain is GAGVSQTPSNKVTEKGKYVELRCDPISGHTALYWYRQSLGQGPEFLIYFQGTGAADDSGLPNDRFFAVRPEGSVSTLKIQRTERGDSAVYLCASSLTSGSRYEQYFGPGTRLTVT.

This sequence joins TRBV4-1 and TRBJ1-2, with TRBD1 identical over 7 bases. The CDR3 is made up of 15 amino acids. V was clipped by 1 base and J by 5 bases; unmatched bases: 7. CDR1 is MGHRA and CDR2 is YSYEKL in the germline V gene. CDR3 loop: CASSQVGTGEYGYTF. CDR3 DNA: TGCGCCAGCAGCCAAGTAGGCACAGGGGAGTATGGCTACACCTTC.

The chain carries TRBV4-1 and TRBJ2-1; 11 bases align to TRBD2. The J segment lost 9 bases and the V segment lost 4 bases, leaving 8 bases of the junction unmatched. The V gene's germline CDR1 is MGHRA and CDR2 YSYEKL. The CDR3 spans 15 residues. CDR3 in amino acids: CASSLSFSGRVEQFF. CDR3 in DNA: TGCGCCAGCAGCCTTTCCTTTAGCGGGAGGGTTGAGCAGTTCTTC.

J is TRBJ2-7 and V is TRBV18; 9 nucleotides line up with TRBD1. The J segment lost 2 bases and the V segment lost 4 bases, leaving 3 bases of the junction unmatched. The CDR3 is 14 residues long. Germline assignment: CDR1 KGHSH and CDR2 LQKENI. For the CDR3, the DNA is TGTGCCAGCTCACGGGACAGGGTAACCTACGAGCAGTACTTC. This encodes CASSRDRVTYEQYF.

Note on this clone: Other DNA sequences in the same sample also yield this CDR3. The gene calls are TRBV18 and TRBJ2-6; D remains ambiguous. V lost 3 bases, J lost 1 base, and 7 bases lay in between. The CDR3 sequence is 15 residues long. Looked up from germline, CDR1 is KGHSH and CDR2 is LQKENI. Here the CDR3 DNA reads TGTGCCAGCTCACCCCTAGGATCTGGGGCCAACGTCCTGACTTTC. Residues: CASSPLGSGANVLTF.

This clone was recorded once. This chain links TRBV10-2 with TRBJ2-7; 11 bases align to TRBD2. The CDR3 has 14 amino acids. V shed 6 bases, J shed 4 bases, and the junction held 5 bases outside the gene matches. Germline CDR1 and CDR2: WSHSY and SAAADI. DNA for the CDR3: TGCGCCAGCAGACTGACTAGCGGGGTATACGAGCAGTACTTC. It specifies CASRLTSGVYEQYF.

This rearrangement joins TRBV5-5 to TRBJ2-2; D is possibly TRBD1 (5 bases). The germline gives CDR1 SGHKS, CDR2 YYEKEE (reference sequence). CDR3 size: 14 residues. V was clipped by 6 bases and J by 2 bases, with 11 bases between them. In DNA form, the CDR3 reads TGTGCCAGCAATATCCAGGGAAACACCGGGGAGCTGTTTTTT. Translating it yields CASNIQGNTGELFF.

This chain uses TRBV5-4 with TRBJ2-7; 9 bases line up with TRBD1. This CDR3 is 14 amino acids long. In germline, CDR1 is SGHNT, CDR2 YYREEE (reference sequence). Trimming removed 3 bases from V and 3 bases from J; junction bases left unmatched: 4. The CDR3 DNA follows: TGTGCCAGCAGCTGGGGACAGGGTGACTACGAGCAGTACTTC. This encodes CASSWGQGDYEQYF.

The chain employs TRBV15 and TRBJ2-5; 9 positions agree with TRBD1. The germline V gene encodes CDR1 LNHNV and CDR2 YYDKDF (reference sequence). This CDR3 spans 14 amino acids. Unmatched junction bases numbered 0, after V lost 1 base and J lost 3 bases. As DNA, the CDR3 is TGTGCCACCAGCAGAGGGACAGGGGAAGAGACCCAGTACTTC. Protein: CATSRGTGEETQYF.

The chain recombines TRBV25-1 with TRBJ1-2, with D possibly TRBD1 on 6 matching bases. Germline-derived CDR1 and CDR2 are MGHDK and SYGVNS. Between the trimmed V and J ends, which lost 7 bases and 2 bases, there was a span of 8 bases. The CDR3 consists of 12 residues. This chain's CDR3 is CASTDSNYGYTF. The CDR3 bases are TGTGCCAGCACGGACAGCAACTATGGCTACACCTTC.

This chain links TRBV7-2 with TRBJ2-7, with 9 positions matching TRBD2. The J segment lost 0 bases and the V segment lost 1 base, leaving 4 bases of the junction unmatched. The CDR3 has 16 amino acids. From germline, CDR1 is SGHTA and CDR2 FQGNSA. Written as DNA, the CDR3 is TGTGCCAGCAGCTTAGTTCCTAGCGGGACCTCCTACGAGCAGTACTTC. It encodes CASSLVPSGTSYEQYF.

The gene calls are TRBV29-1 and TRBJ2-4, with a weak D call TRBD1 (6 bases). V dropped 5 bases and J dropped 0 bases, with 11 bases sitting between them. This CDR3 spans 14 amino acids. CDR1 and CDR2 (germline): SQVTM, ANQGSEA. CDR3 DNA: TGCAGCGTTACAGGGAAACTAGCCAAAAACATTCAGTACTTC. The encoded protein is CSVTGKLAKNIQYF.

J is TRBJ2-3 and V is TRBV11-2; 9 bases are shared with TRBD1. J gave up 2 bases and V 5 bases, and 14 bases lay outside the gene matches. This CDR3 comprises 18 residues. Looked up from germline, CDR1 is SGHAT and CDR2 is FQNNGV. Here the CDR3 reads CASSQGQGTMMVTDTQYF. CDR3 DNA: TGTGCCAGCAGCCAAGGACAGGGGACGATGATGGTCACAGATACGCAGTATTTT.

This chain connects TRBV7-2 to TRBJ2-7; D is unresolved. The V end lost 10 bases, the J end lost 2 bases, and 12 bases lay between the germline ends. CDR1 is SGHTA and CDR2 is FQGNSA in the germline V gene. CDR3 size: 12 residues. CDR3 protein: CATRGGPYEQYF. The DNA for the CDR3 is TGTGCCACCCGCGGCGGCCCCTACGAGCAGTACTTC.

The gene calls are TRBV5-4 and TRBJ2-3; TRBD2 agrees at 7 bases. V trimming: 1 base; J trimming: 0 bases; junction bases outside the gene matches: 5. Per the germline V gene, CDR1 is SGHNT and CDR2 is YYREEE (reference sequence). There are 16 residues in the CDR3. As DNA, the CDR3 is TGTGCCAGCAGCTTGTTGGGACTACTTAGCACAGATACGCAGTATTTT. It specifies CASSLLGLLSTDTQYF.

The chain joins TRBV28 to TRBJ1-2; no reliable D call. This CDR3 is built from 14 residues. CDR1 is MDHEN and CDR2 is SYDVKM in the germline V gene. Trimming pared 6 bases from V and 4 bases from J, leaving 15 bases between. CDR3 DNA: TGTGCCAGCAGGGCGGCCAGGATTGGCTATGGCTACACCTTC. The encoded protein is CASRAARIGYGYTF.

Notes on this clone: The same CDR3 is also encoded by other DNA sequences in this sample. This chain uses TRBV7-3 with TRBJ2-1; weak D call: TRBD2 (6 bases). Trimming took 5 bases from V and 4 from J, leaving 9 bases between them. The CDR3 has 13 residues. Germline V gene data show CDR1 as SGHTA and CDR2 as FQGTGA. The CDR3 region has the DNA TGTGCCAGCAGCCCCGGGACTTACAATGAGCAGTTCTTC. Translated, it gives CASSPGTYNEQFF.

The genes are TRBV10-3 and TRBJ2-2; D not resolved. With 5 bases removed from V and 3 bases from J, the gap between germline ends came to 4 bases. Germline lookup yields CDR1 ENHRY and CDR2 SYGVKD. CDR3 size: 12 residues. The CDR3 DNA reads as TGTGCCATCAGTCGGTACACCGGGGAGCTGTTTTTT. Its protein is CAISRYTGELFF.

V and J are TRBV27 and TRBJ1-5; 9 bases are a match to TRBD1. The CDR3 has 15 residues. CDR1 MNHEY and CDR2 SMNVEV come from the germline V gene (reference sequence). Trimming removed 5 bases from V and 9 bases from J; junction bases left unmatched: 11. The CDR3 region is CASSITGTGFRPQHF. The CDR3, as DNA: TGTGCCAGCAGTATTACCGGGACAGGGTTTCGGCCCCAGCATTTT.

The chain has TRBV10-1 and TRBJ2-1; TRBD2 matches at 11 bases. V lost 3 bases and J lost 2; bases outside the gene matches: 3. Germline V gives CDR1 WNHNN, CDR2 SYGVQD (reference sequence). The CDR3 has 16 residues. The CDR3, as DNA: TGCGCCAGCAGTGACGGGACTAGCGGACCCTACAATGAGCAGTTCTTC. It codes for CASSDGTSGPYNEQFF.